Below, 30 T cell receptor beta chains from the same sample are listed, as sequenced in a study of blood T cells in healthy people across ages. PCR was performed a second time for about 7 to 12 cycles using a sample-barcoded 5' primer and a J-beta primer mix. TCRdb re-derived calls from the 5' RACE reads in MiXCR, one entry per CDR3 protein. The sample holds hundreds of thousands of distinct CDR3 sequences; roughly 52% are singletons and the top ten take around 15%. Material for sequencing was blood. These TCRs come from a man younger than 45 in good health.

This clonotype has more than one count but fewer than ten. V is TRBV4-3 and J is TRBJ2-1; TRBD2 is a possible D gene (6 bases). The CDR3 is 15 amino acids. V dropped 1 base and J dropped 9 bases, with 16 bases sitting between them. Germline-derived CDR1 and CDR2 are LGHNA and YSLEER. The CDR3 region has the DNA TGCGCCAGCAGCCAAGGCTCTAGCGAGGTTGGTGAGCAGTTCTTC. This sequence encodes CASSQGSSEVGEQFF.

As to this clonotype: One base away lies a much larger clone, so this may be a sequencing read error. V and J are TRBV28 and TRBJ2-7; 8 bases are a match to TRBD1. With 7 bases clipped from V and 2 bases from J, the junction kept 1 base outside the gene matches. CDR1 MDHEN and CDR2 SYDVKM come from the germline V gene. There are 12 residues in the CDR3. The CDR3 nucleotides are TGTGCCAGCAAACAGGGGGCCTACGAGCAGTACTTC. Translated, it gives CASKQGAYEQYF.

The chain couples TRBV20-1 to TRBJ2-1, with TRBD2 identical over 10 bases. The CDR3 loop spans 16 amino acids. J was trimmed by 7 bases and V by 0 bases; bases with no gene match: 9. CDR1 and CDR2 (germline): DFQATT, SNEGSKA (reference sequence). The CDR3 here is CSARDKAGGPVNEQFF. CDR3 nucleotide sequence: TGCAGTGCTAGAGATAAAGCGGGGGGGCCCGTAAATGAGCAGTTCTTC.

The chain links TRBV12-3 or TRBV12-4 to TRBJ2-7, with D uncertain. The CDR3 length is 13 residues. With 1 base removed from V and 3 bases from J, the gap between germline ends came to 7 bases. The CDR3 DNA follows: TGTGCCAGCAGTTTAGGGTACATCTACGAGCAGTACTTC. Protein sequence: CASSLGYIYEQYF.

This chain connects TRBV12-3 or TRBV12-4 to TRBJ2-3; 7 nucleotides match TRBD1. The CDR3 is 15 amino acids. The V gene end was trimmed by 6 bases and the J gene end by 2 bases; junction bases not matched to a gene: 8. CDR3 sequence reads: CASSARQGTTDTQYF. The CDR3 nucleotides read TGTGCCAGCAGCGCCCGACAGGGAACCACAGATACGCAGTATTTT.

The gene calls are TRBV5-1 and TRBJ2-3; D gene ambiguous. This CDR3 contains 14 residues. Germline CDR1 reads SGHRS; CDR2 reads YFSETQ. Trimming left V 4 bases short and J 7 bases short, with 16 bases between. CDR3 sequence reads: CASSMETGRYTQYF. The CDR3 coding sequence is TGCGCCAGCAGCATGGAGACGGGCAGGTATACGCAGTATTTT.

The chain links TRBV12-3 or TRBV12-4 to TRBJ2-3, with TRBD1 identical over 11 bases. The CDR3 consists of 18 residues. The trim removed 5 bases at V and 1 base at J, leaving 11 bases unmatched. The CDR3 nucleotides read TGTGCCAGCAGTCTACGGGACAGGGGGGGGTTTGGCACAGATACGCAGTATTTT. It encodes CASSLRDRGGFGTDTQYF.

The J gene is TRBJ1-1, the V gene TRBV4-3; D may be TRBD1 (5 bases). The CDR3 extends over 16 amino acids. The ends were cut back, 0 bases at V and 5 bases at J, with 16 bases in the middle. Germline V gene data show CDR1 as LGHNA and CDR2 as YSLEER. This chain's CDR3 is CASSQDQAGTGTEAFF. CDR3 DNA: TGCGCCAGCAGCCAAGATCAGGCGGGGACGGGGACTGAAGCTTTCTTT.

This clonotype appeared once. This rearrangement joins TRBV7-2 to TRBJ2-7; tentatively, D is TRBD2 (6 bases). Germline CDR1 SGHTA, CDR2 FQGNSA. The CDR3 spans 16 residues. V lost 0 bases and J 2 bases, leaving 14 bases between the germline ends. CDR3 region: CASSLAMTLATYEQYF. DNA of the CDR3: TGTGCCAGCAGCTTAGCCATGACCCTAGCGACCTACGAGCAGTACTTC.

CDR3 DNA sequence: TGCAGCGTCGAACTTATACCGTATGGCTACACCTTC. Amino acid sequence: CSVELIPYGYTF. The rearrangement uses TRBV29-1 and TRBJ1-2; D not certain. This CDR3 is 12 amino acids long. CDR1 SQVTM and CDR2 ANQGSEA come from the germline V gene. The V end was cut by 6 bases, the J end by 5 bases, with 13 bases between.

The chain carries TRBV20-1 and TRBJ2-3; TRBD2 agrees at 10 bases. Germline V gives CDR1 DFQATT, CDR2 SNEGSKA (reference sequence). J was trimmed by 4 bases and V by 6 bases; bases with no gene match: 10. The CDR3 contains 15 residues. CDR3 DNA sequence: TGCAGTGCCCCACCGAGCGGGGGGGCGGCAGATACGCAGTATTTT. It encodes CSAPPSGGAADTQYF.

The V and J genes are TRBV6-1 and TRBJ1-2, with D unresolved. The germline V gene encodes CDR1 MNHNS and CDR2 SASEGT. Trimming pared 10 bases from V and 7 bases from J, leaving 13 bases between. This CDR3 comprises 11 residues. CDR3 loop: CAITIEIGYTF. CDR3 nucleotides: TGTGCCATCACGATTGAGATTGGCTACACCTTC.

The table lists this clonotype with a count of one. Just one base apart from a much larger clone, this may be a read error. This chain links TRBV7-3 with TRBJ2-5; 11 bases fit TRBD1. The V and J ends lost 11 bases and 1 base, in that order; junction bases with no gene match: 3. Germline CDR1 SGHTA, CDR2 FQGTGA. This CDR3 spans 13 amino acids. The CDR3 loop is CAGGQGAQETQYF. CDR3 nucleotide sequence: TGTGCCGGCGGACAGGGGGCCCAAGAGACCCAGTACTTC.

For this clonotype: The germline gene is not matched at one end of the junction; a read error may be the cause. This chain links TRBV4-3 with TRBJ2-1, with no clear D. The V gene's germline CDR1 is LGHNA and CDR2 YSLEER. The CDR3 totals 16 residues. Here the CDR3 reads CAGSQDWPRGYNEQFF. In nucleotides, the CDR3 is TGCGCCGGCAGCCAAGACTGGCCACGAGGCTACAATGAGCAGTTCTTC.

The V call is TRBV20-1, the J call TRBJ1-5; 9 nucleotides align to TRBD1. There are 16 residues in the CDR3. The junction had 14 bases not matched to a gene; V was cut back by 5 bases and J by 6 bases. Germline CDR1 and CDR2: DFQATT and SNEGSKA (reference sequence). The CDR3 coding sequence is TGCAGTGCTGGGCAGGGTATCGGGACAGGGACTCAGCCCCAGCATTTT. Protein: CSAGQGIGTGTQPQHF.

This clonotype turned up a few times. CDR3 nucleotide sequence: TGTGCCAGCAGTACAGGAACCCGAAACTATGGCTACACCTTC. This gives the protein CASSTGTRNYGYTF. The rearrangement uses TRBV12-3 or TRBV12-4 and TRBJ1-2; tentative D call: TRBD1 (5 bases). This CDR3 region has 14 residues. V shed 5 bases and J shed 2 bases, with 12 bases lying between them.

The gene calls are TRBV6-2 or TRBV6-3 and TRBJ2-2, with 8 bases that match TRBD2. The V segment lost 4 bases and the J segment 5 bases; nucleotides outside the gene matches: 3. In germline, CDR1 is MNHEY, CDR2 SVGEGT. The CDR3 runs to 14 residues. Here the CDR3 reads CASSLRGETGELFF. CDR3 DNA: TGTGCCAGCAGTTTGCGGGGGGAGACCGGGGAGCTGTTTTTT.

The rearrangement joins TRBV9 to TRBJ1-2; 12 bases are a match to TRBD1. With V trimmed by 4 bases and J by 7 bases, 14 bases remained unmatched. Germline loops: CDR1 SGDLS, CDR2 YYNGEE. CDR3 length: 17 amino acids. This chain's CDR3 is CASSTTSGQGALSGYTF. In DNA, the CDR3 is TGTGCCAGCAGCACTACGTCGGGACAGGGGGCGCTGAGTGGCTACACCTTC.

This chain links TRBV6-6 with TRBJ2-5, with D possibly matching TRBD1 (5 bases). Germline V gives CDR1 MNHNY, CDR2 SVGAGI (reference sequence). Trimming shortened V by 2 bases and J by 4 bases, and 14 bases separated the two germline ends. CDR3 length: 15 residues. The CDR3 bases are TGTGCCAGCAGTTACCCCACCAGGGCCTCAGAGACCCAGTACTTC. Translation: CASSYPTRASETQYF.

The chain combines TRBV6-2 or TRBV6-3 with TRBJ1-1; TRBD1 might be the D (6 bases). From germline, CDR1 is MNHEY and CDR2 SVGEGT. Trimming took off 4 bases at V and 1 base at J, with 16 bases between the two ends. The CDR3 loop spans 16 amino acids. The DNA of the CDR3 is TGTGCCAGCAGTTTCCGTACAGGGTTTTCGAACACTGAAGCTTTCTTT. Translation gives CASSFRTGFSNTEAFF.

This clonotype was found a few times. The chain employs TRBV12-3 or TRBV12-4 and TRBJ2-1; D gene ambiguous. The V gene lost 6 bases and the J gene lost 5 bases, with 17 bases spanning the gap. This CDR3 spans 15 amino acids. In DNA, the CDR3 is TGTGCCAGCAGCGTTAGAAAGCCTCCGGACAATGAGCAGTTCTTC. This translates into CASSVRKPPDNEQFF.

CDR3 loop: CASSSPTLSSYNEQFF. CDR3 in DNA: TGTGCCAGCAGCTCCCCCACCCTCAGCTCCTACAATGAGCAGTTCTTC. The chain has TRBV7-2 and TRBJ2-1; no clear D. The CDR3 has 16 amino acids. The germline gives CDR1 SGHTA, CDR2 FQGNSA. Trimming removed 4 bases from V and 0 bases from J, with 13 bases in between. The full variable domain, rest sourced from reference TRBV7-2 and TRBJ2-1, is GAGVSQSPSNKVTEKGKDVELRCDPISGHTALYWYRQSLGQGLEFLIYFQGNSAPDKSGLPSDRFSAERTGGSVSTLTIQRTQQEDSAVYLCASSSPTLSSYNEQFFGPGTRLTVL.

Regarding this clonotype: A much larger clone sits a single nucleotide away, making a read error possible. The CDR3: CANRSVSSEQYF. For the CDR3, the DNA is TGTGCCAACAGGTCCGTTTCGAGCGAGCAGTACTTC. This chain links TRBV6-6 with TRBJ2-5; perhaps TRBD1 as D (5 bases). Gene TRBJ2-7 matches the end of the DNA better, so the J call may be wrong. CDR3 length: 12 amino acids. Germline V lookup: CDR1 MNHNY, CDR2 SVGAGI (reference sequence).

The CDR3 loop reads CSVKIAGVGGEQYF. The CDR3 region has the DNA TGCAGCGTTAAGATAGCGGGAGTAGGCGGTGAGCAGTACTTC. V gene TRBV29-1 combines with J gene TRBJ2-5; TRBD2 aligns across 9 bases. This CDR3 region has 14 residues. The V segment lost 5 bases and the J segment 11 bases; nucleotides outside the gene matches: 15. Germline V gene lookup returns CDR1 SQVTM and CDR2 ANQGSEA.

V and J are TRBV6-2 or TRBV6-3 and TRBJ2-7; possible D gene TRBD1, 5 bases. Germline V CDR1 and CDR2: MNHEY, SVGEGT. This CDR3 comprises 13 residues. The V gene lost 7 bases and the J gene lost 2 bases, with 12 bases spanning the gap. The CDR3, as DNA: TGTGCCAGCACTACGGACACACCCTACGAGCAGTACTTC. This translates into CASTTDTPYEQYF.

CDR3 DNA sequence: TGTGCCAGCAGCCAAGATCCCAGGGATGGCTACACCTTC. Protein: CASSQDPRDGYTF. V and J are TRBV4-2 and TRBJ1-2; maybe TRBD1 (5 bases). The CDR3 totals 13 residues. CDR1 and CDR2 from the germline V gene are LGHNA and YNFKEQ. V was shortened by 0 bases and J by 6 bases, with 8 bases between the two germline ends.

This chain joins TRBV7-9 and TRBJ2-7, with 9 bases aligning to TRBD2. CDR1 and CDR2 from the germline V gene are SEHNR and FQNEAQ (reference sequence). Trimming took 7 bases from V and 0 from J; bases not matched to a gene: 7. There are 15 residues in the CDR3. This chain's CDR3 is CASTPGGGVSYEQYF. The DNA of the CDR3 is TGTGCCAGCACCCCCGGCGGGGGGGTCTCCTACGAGCAGTACTTC.

This clonotype has at least ten counts. The rearrangement uses TRBV4-3 and TRBJ2-3, with 9 bases lining up with TRBD2. With 1 base clipped from V and 6 bases from J, the junction kept 2 bases outside the gene matches. The CDR3 covers 14 residues. From germline, CDR1 is LGHNA and CDR2 YSLEER. The CDR3 sequence is CASSQVLAGDTQYF. In nucleotides, the CDR3 is TGCGCCAGCAGCCAAGTCCTAGCGGGGGATACGCAGTATTTT.

This clonotype appeared a few times. The chain carries TRBV29-1 and TRBJ1-2; the D is unclear. Looked up from germline, CDR1 is SQVTM and CDR2 is ANQGSEA. The CDR3 is made up of 11 amino acids. Trimming shortened V by 2 bases and J by 8 bases, and 9 bases separated the two germline ends. In DNA, the CDR3 is TGCAGCGTTGAATGGAATCCCGGCTACACCTTC. Translation: CSVEWNPGYTF.

DNA of the CDR3: TGTGCCAGCAGCAAGGACGCGGCCCAGGGGATTGAGCAGTTCTTC. Encoded protein: CASSKDAAQGIEQFF. V usage is TRBV11-2 and J usage is TRBJ2-1; perhaps TRBD1 as D (6 bases). Deletions cut 5 bases from V and 9 bases from J, with 20 bases between. The CDR3 has 15 residues. Germline V gene lookup returns CDR1 SGHAT and CDR2 FQNNGV.